A selection of T cell receptor beta chains follows, all from one sample in a study of T cells in Graves' hyperthyroidism and ophthalmopathy. TCRdb re-analysed the multiplex PCR reads in MiXCR, keeping a single row per CDR3 protein. The sample gives 650,000 to 850,000 distinct CDR3 sequences, around a sixth of which show up once; approximately 16% is in the top ten. The specimen was blood. These receptors were taken from a woman in her forties or fifties with Graves' hyperthyroidism that later progressed to Graves' ophthalmopathy. The CDR3 runs from the conserved cysteine through the conserved F or W. A D gene is named only where the DNA matches it firmly. Expanded clones get a size class; other rows say once, few or many, or leave the size out.

clone_size	j_call	v_call	d_call	cdr3_nt	cdr3_aa
NA	TRBJ1-4	TRBV2	NA	TGTGCCAGCAGCCGGGATTTGAAACTGTTTTTT	CASSRDLKLFF
many	TRBJ1-1	TRBV5-1	TRBD1	TGCGCCAGCAGGCGAGACAGGGAGAACACTGAAGCTTTCTTT	CASRRDRENTEAFF
NA	TRBJ2-5	TRBV20-1	TRBD1	TGCAGTGCTAGCTTGGACAGGGGGCCCGAGACCCAGTACTTC	CSASLDRGPETQYF
few	TRBJ2-2	TRBV6-1	NA	TGTGCCAGCAGTGTCGACAGGTGGCCCACCGGGGAGCTGTTTTTT	CASSVDRWPTGELFF
NA	TRBJ2-2	TRBV6-1	NA	TGTGCCAGCAGCCCAAATCCAGGGATACCGAACACCGGGGAGCTGTTTTTT	CASSPNPGIPNTGELFF
NA	TRBJ1-2	TRBV19	NA	TGTGCCAGTAGTATCTCCAGCTATGGCTACACCTTC	CASSISSYGYTF
few	TRBJ1-1	TRBV20-1	NA	TGCAGTGCTAGAGGCCAGGGAGGAAGAACTGAAGCTTTCTTT	CSARGQGGRTEAFF
many	TRBJ1-2	TRBV3-1	NA	TGTGCCAGCAGCCAGGGAAGGATCAACTATGGCTACACCTTC	CASSQGRINYGYTF
few	TRBJ1-1	TRBV4-1	NA	TGCGCCAGCAGCCAAGTCCCGTGGGCAGCAGGCACTGAAGCTTTCTTT	CASSQVPWAAGTEAFF
few	TRBJ1-2	TRBV25-1	TRBD1	TGTGCCAGCAGTGAAGGACAGGGCCTTCACTATGGCTACACCTTC	CASSEGQGLHYGYTF
many	TRBJ1-1	TRBV7-2	NA	TGTGCCAGCAGCGTCCCCAAGGGGGGGGTTGGGTACTTGAACACTGAAGCTTTCTTT	CASSVPKGGVGYLNTEAFF
once	TRBJ1-1	TRBV7-9	NA	TGTGCCAGCAGCTTAACTCGACAGGTAATCTACACTGAAGCTTTCTTT	CASSLTRQVIYTEAFF
many	TRBJ2-5	TRBV5-1	NA	TGCGCCAGCAGCTTCCTAAGGCAGGCTTGGGGAGTAGGAGAGACCCAGTACTTC	CASSFLRQAWGVGETQYF
few	TRBJ2-1	TRBV11-2	TRBD1	TGTGCCAGCAGTAGTGCCGGGACAGACCACCGGGGTGGTGAGCAGTTCTTC	CASSSAGTDHRGGEQFF
NA	TRBJ1-2	TRBV27	NA	TGTGCCAGCAGTTTCCGAAACCCTAACTATGGCTACACCTTC	CASSFRNPNYGYTF
many	TRBJ1-5	TRBV6-1	NA	TGTGCCAGCAGTGATGGGGTCGGGCGACAGCCCCAGCATTTT	CASSDGVGRQPQHF
NA	TRBJ1-5	TRBV19	TRBD1	TGTGCCAGTAGCATTACAGGGGCTGAGATCAATCAGCCCCAGCATTTT	CASSITGAEINQPQHF
NA	TRBJ1-4	TRBV20-1	NA	TGCAGTGCTAGAGGTCCCGACAGCCTCTGGGAAAAACTGTTTTTT	CSARGPDSLWEKLFF
NA	TRBJ1-2	TRBV5-6	NA	TGTGCCAGCAGCTTGGCGCGGACAGCCTATGGCTACACCTTC	CASSLARTAYGYTF
NA	TRBJ2-5	TRBV20-1	TRBD2	TGCAGTGCCGAACCCGGGACTAGCGGGGGTCAGACCCAGTACTTC	CSAEPGTSGGQTQYF
many	TRBJ2-1	TRBV11-2	NA	TGTGCCAGCAGCCCCCGTTTACAGGGCTACAATGAGCAGTTCTTC	CASSPRLQGYNEQFF
few	TRBJ2-1	TRBV6-1	TRBD1	TGTGCCAGCAGCGAGGCAGGGGGCTCCTACAATGAGCAGTTCTTC	CASSEAGGSYNEQFF
many	TRBJ1-5	TRBV3-1	NA	TGTGCCAGCAGCCTTGGACAGTTGAATCAGCCCCAGCATTTT	CASSLGQLNQPQHF
few	TRBJ2-3	TRBV6-1	TRBD2	TGTGCCAGCAGGGGGACTAGCGGACGCACAGATACGCAGTATTTT	CASRGTSGRTDTQYF
NA	TRBJ1-5	TRBV7-2	TRBD1	TGTGCCAGCAGCTTAGTGTGGGCAGGGGGTAGAAATCAGCCCCAGCATTTT	CASSLVWAGGRNQPQHF
NA	TRBJ1-2	TRBV2	NA	TGTGCCAGCATTCCCGATGGGGGCTATGGCTACACCTTC	CASIPDGGYGYTF
many	TRBJ1-5	TRBV6-5	TRBD1	TGTGCCAGCAGTTACGCGGACAGGGGATGGTATAGCAATCAGCCCCAGCATTTT	CASSYADRGWYSNQPQHF
NA	TRBJ2-2	TRBV10-3	NA	TGTGCCATCAGTGATGATCAGTGGGGGCCACAACCCGTTGCCGGGGAGCTGTTTTTT	CAISDDQWGPQPVAGELFF
NA	TRBJ1-3	TRBV9	TRBD1	TGTGCCAGCAGCGGAGGAACAGGGGGGTCCTCTGGAAACACCATATATTTT	CASSGGTGGSSGNTIYF
many	TRBJ2-7	TRBV7-9	NA	TGTGCCAGCAGCGGGGTGGCCTACGAGCAGTACTTC	CASSGVAYEQYF
many	TRBJ2-2	TRBV7-2	NA	TGTGCCAGCAGCTTAGACGGGGGCTCGAACACCGGGGAGCTGTTTTTT	CASSLDGGSNTGELFF
few	TRBJ1-2	TRBV5-1	NA	TGCGCCAGCAGCTTGAACAGACCGAGCAGCTATGGCTACACCTTC	CASSLNRPSSYGYTF
NA	TRBJ1-2	TRBV5-5	NA	TGTGCCAGCATCCAGACCATCAGCAACTATGGCTACACCTTC	CASIQTISNYGYTF
many	TRBJ1-1	TRBV7-6	NA	TGTGCCAGCAGCTTAGGACCCTTACTCGAGGGGACTGAAGCTTTCTTT	CASSLGPLLEGTEAFF
many	TRBJ1-3	TRBV6-1	TRBD1	TGTGCCAGCAGTCCCAGGGGGAGGGACACCATATATTTT	CASSPRGRDTIYF
few	TRBJ1-1	TRBV12-3/TRBV12-4	NA	TGTGCCAGCAGTTTAGTGGGGAACGCTGAAGCTTTCTTT	CASSLVGNAEAFF
NA	TRBJ1-1	TRBV9	NA	TGTGCCAGCAGCGTGGGGTTTAGCGAGGACACTGAAGCTTTCTTT	CASSVGFSEDTEAFF
many	TRBJ2-7	TRBV12-3/TRBV12-4	TRBD1	TGTGCCAGCAGTTTCCACGACAGGGATCCATACTACGAGCAGTACTTC	CASSFHDRDPYYEQYF
many	TRBJ1-2	TRBV2	NA	TGTGCCAGCCAGCGGCGGGTAGACTATGGCTACACCTTC	CASQRRVDYGYTF
few	TRBJ2-1	TRBV5-4	NA	TGTGCCAGCAGCTGGGAGGGGGCTGCCTACAATGAGCAGTTCTTC	CASSWEGAAYNEQFF
NA	TRBJ2-1	TRBV6-1	NA	TGTGCCAGCAGTGAGGTAGCATTCAATGAGCAGTTCTTC	CASSEVAFNEQFF
few	TRBJ1-1	TRBV6-1	NA	TGTGCCAGCAGTCCCCGGTTTGGGGGCACTGAAGCTTTCTTT	CASSPRFGGTEAFF
few	TRBJ2-1	TRBV7-7	NA	TGTGCTAGCAGCTTATATTCGACTACTGAGCAGTTCTTC	CASSLYSTTEQFF
many	TRBJ2-7	TRBV30	NA	TGTGCCTGGAGTTTAGGGATCTCCTACGAGCAGTACTTC	CAWSLGISYEQYF
many	TRBJ2-7	TRBV6-2/TRBV6-3	TRBD1	TGTGCCAGCACCCAACCCGGGACAGACTACGAGCAGTACTTC	CASTQPGTDYEQYF
NA	TRBJ2-3	TRBV20-1	TRBD2	TGCAGTGCTAGGGCAAGCGGGGGGGGGGCCCTCAGGGCGCAGTATTTT	CSARASGGGALRAQYF
few	TRBJ1-4	TRBV20-1	TRBD1	TGCAGTGCTACCAGACAGGGGAAAGAAAAACTGTTTTTT	CSATRQGKEKLFF
NA	TRBJ1-5	TRBV7-8	NA	TGTGCCAGCAGCTTAGGGCGGGACCCCGGCCAGCCCCAGCATTTT	CASSLGRDPGQPQHF
NA	TRBJ2-5	TRBV20-1	NA	TGCAGTGCTAGCTGGCGCCCCGTCAGGGAGACCCAGTACTTC	CSASWRPVRETQYF